These 4 T cell receptor beta chains originate from one sample sequenced in a study of cytomegalovirus exposure and HLA in healthy donors. Produced via immunoSEQ multiplex PCR; TCRdb's table is partial and in-frame only. This sample has 120,000 or so clones, with approximately 90% found just once. Sequenced input: PBMCs. The receptors originated from a young woman in good health and CMV-seronegative.

This clone was counted once. CDR3 amino acids: CTSSQVWLALPRQYF. The CDR3 DNA follows: TGCACCAGCAGCCAAGTTTGGCTAGCGCTACCTAGACAGTACTTC. The chain carries TRBV1 and TRBJ2-7; the table's D call TRBD2 went unverified against the DNA. TRBV1 is a pseudogene segment. The CDR3 sequence is 15 residues long.

This clone was counted a few times. This chain connects TRBV27 to TRBJ1-6; D remains unclear. The germline gives CDR1 MNHEY, CDR2 SMNVEV (reference sequence). The CDR3 runs to 14 residues. The germline V and J ends were trimmed by 3 bases and 7 bases, with 10 bases remaining between them. The CDR3 coding sequence is TGTGCCAGCAGTTTGAGGGCCCTAAATTCACCCCTCCACTTT. The encoded protein is CASSLRALNSPLHF.

V and J are TRBV5-4 and TRBJ2-7, with TRBD1 matching over 11 bases. Germline V gene data show CDR1 as SGHNT and CDR2 as YYREEE (reference sequence). V lost 4 bases to trimming and J lost 7 bases; unmatched junction nucleotides: 7. This CDR3 region has 14 residues. DNA of the CDR3: TGTGCCAGCAGCGGCGGACAGGGGGCGTTAGAGCAGTACTTC. This gives the protein CASSGGQGALEQYF. The full variable domain, in which reference TRBV5-4 and TRBJ2-7 provide the parts outside the CDR3, is ETGVTQSPTHLIKTRGQQVTLRCSSQSGHNTVSWYQQALGQGPQFIFQYYREEENGRGNFPPRFSGLQFPNYSSELNVNALELDDSALYLCASSGGQGALEQYFGPGTRLTVT.

This chain joins TRBV6-1 and TRBJ1-1; D not resolved. This CDR3 spans 13 amino acids. V was pared by 7 bases and J by 5 bases, with 14 bases between. From germline, CDR1 is MNHNS and CDR2 SASEGT. The DNA of the CDR3 is TGTGCCAGCAATGAGGGCCCGTGGACTGAAGCTTTCTTT. Its protein is CASNEGPWTEAFF.